The sequence of this TCR beta chain was determined in a study of blood T cell repertoires in COVID-19 (dated by TCRdb to 2019 to 2021). Looking at the study overall: Samples from collaborators originated in the United States, Italy and Spain and spanned both the acute and convalescent phases of COVID-19. Samples were obtained from the ongoing ImmuneRACE study (first 160 participants) and from over a thousand subjects provided by 6 global collaborators. The dataset comprised deeply sampled blood TCRbeta repertoires from subjects exposed to, actively infected with, or recovered from COVID-19. A freely available public database, intended as a resource for researchers studying the immune response to SARS-CoV-2, is where the repertoires were released. Sample metadata almost always included a de-identified subject ID, COVID-19 status, age in years and sex. The prospective study material was composed of cDNA or gDNA derived from T cells, B-cell-depleted T cells, or PBMCs. Where available, HLA class I and class II types were obtained from metadata supplied by the sample provider rather than from assay-based typing. Results and caveats for the whole study, not just this receptor: Clinical and demographic metadata were provided uncurated, with the amount varying by source and participant.

Trimming at the junction amounts to 4 bases on V and 7 bases on J, and the germline ends lie 13 bases apart. From cysteine to phenylalanine, the CDR3 is 13 amino acids long. Kept here is only the CDR3 DNA, which spans 39 bases and is read in frame from base 1. CDR1 and CDR2, per the germline V gene (reference sequence), are GTSNPN and SVGIG. TCRbeta CDR3 regions were amplified from genomic DNA using the immunoSEQ Assay, a bias-controlled multiplex PCR. Per the source publication's procedure: The number of nucleated cells in each sample was estimated by amplification of reference gene primers within the assay. Sequence reads were collapsed and filtered to measure the absolute abundance of every unique TCRbeta CDR3 rearrangement. For each sample, productive Simpson clonality was calculated as the square root of Simpson's diversity index over productive rearrangements. Here the immuneACCESS table is served through TCRdb, limited to in-frame sequences with V and J called. Missing clones are a known gap in these copies; in checked studies unresolved V genes cover under half, and the rest lacks a known reason. V and J calls plus clone size are reproduced from that table; the DNA served to infer D and trimming. Within this sample are about 150,000 clones, with 88% of them counted one time only. The ten biggest clones cover 2.3% of the sample.

A note on this clone: This clone's antigen is unknown. There are no base qualities to consult, and no much larger clone falls within one base.

Collaborating institutions collected whole blood in K2EDTA tubes following their own protocols. For TCRbeta analysis, collaborators shipped samples as frozen whole blood, isolated PBMCs, or DNA extracted from either of those sample types. This receptor chain uses TRBV30 and TRBJ1-4; no confident D gene assignment can be made. The sequence was collected from a human donor in a cohort sampled during active COVID-19. Sequenced input: peripheral blood. The DNA sequence follows: TGTGCCTGGACCTCCAGACGGGGTGAAAAACTGTTTTTT. This sequence encodes CAWTSRRGEKLFF.